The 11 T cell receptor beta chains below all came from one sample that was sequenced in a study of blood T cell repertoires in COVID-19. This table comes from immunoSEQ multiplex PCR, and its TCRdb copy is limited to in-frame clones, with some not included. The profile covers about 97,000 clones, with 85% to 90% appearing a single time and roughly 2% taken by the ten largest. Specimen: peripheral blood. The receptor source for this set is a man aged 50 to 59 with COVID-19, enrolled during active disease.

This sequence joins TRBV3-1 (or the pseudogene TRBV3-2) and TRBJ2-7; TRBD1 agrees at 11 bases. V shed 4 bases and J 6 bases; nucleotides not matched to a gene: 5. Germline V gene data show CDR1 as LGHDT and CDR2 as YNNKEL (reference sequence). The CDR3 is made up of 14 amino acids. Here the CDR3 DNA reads TGTGCCAGCAGCCTGGACAGGGGGCTTGGCGAGCAGTACTTC. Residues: CASSLDRGLGEQYF.

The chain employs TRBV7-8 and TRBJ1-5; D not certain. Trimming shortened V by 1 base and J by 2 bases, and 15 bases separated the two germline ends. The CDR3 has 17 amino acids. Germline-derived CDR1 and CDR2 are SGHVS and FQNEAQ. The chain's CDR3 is CASSLVGEPSGNQPQHF. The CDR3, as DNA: TGTGCCAGCAGCTTAGTTGGAGAACCCAGTGGCAATCAGCCCCAGCATTTT.

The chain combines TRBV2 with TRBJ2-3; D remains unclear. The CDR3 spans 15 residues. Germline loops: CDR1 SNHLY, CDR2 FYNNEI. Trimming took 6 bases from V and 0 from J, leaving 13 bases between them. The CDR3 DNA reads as TGTGCCAGCAGGATTACAGATTTTAGCACAGATACGCAGTATTTT. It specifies CASRITDFSTDTQYF.

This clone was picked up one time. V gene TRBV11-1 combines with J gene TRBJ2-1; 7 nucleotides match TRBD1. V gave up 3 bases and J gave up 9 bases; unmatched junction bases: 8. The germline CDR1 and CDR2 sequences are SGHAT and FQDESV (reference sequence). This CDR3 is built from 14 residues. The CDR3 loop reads CASSFQTGVGEQFF. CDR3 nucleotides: TGTGCCAGCAGCTTCCAAACAGGGGTGGGTGAGCAGTTCTTC.

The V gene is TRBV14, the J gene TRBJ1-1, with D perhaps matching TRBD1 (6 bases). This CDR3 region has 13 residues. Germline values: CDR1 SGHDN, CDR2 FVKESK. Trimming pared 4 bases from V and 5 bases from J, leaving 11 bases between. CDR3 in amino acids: CASSPRTETEAFF. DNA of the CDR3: TGTGCCAGCAGCCCACGGACAGAAACTGAAGCTTTCTTT. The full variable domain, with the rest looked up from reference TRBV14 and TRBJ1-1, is EAGVTQFPSHSVIEKGQTVTLRCDPISGHDNLYWYRRVMGKEIKFLLHFVKESKQDESGMPNNRFLAERTGGTYSTLKVQPAELEDSGVYFCASSPRTETEAFFGQGTRLTVV.

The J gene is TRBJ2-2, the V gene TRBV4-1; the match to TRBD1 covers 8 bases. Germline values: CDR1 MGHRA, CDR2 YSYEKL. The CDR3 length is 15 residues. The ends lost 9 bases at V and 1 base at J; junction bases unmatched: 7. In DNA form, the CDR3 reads TGCGCCAGTAAACAGGGGGAGGAGAACACCGGGGAGCTGTTTTTT. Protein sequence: CASKQGEENTGELFF.

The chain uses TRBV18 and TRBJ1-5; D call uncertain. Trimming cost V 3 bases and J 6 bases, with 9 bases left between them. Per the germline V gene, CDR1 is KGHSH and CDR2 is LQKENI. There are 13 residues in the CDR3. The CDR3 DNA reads TGTGCCAGCTCACCCGGCGGGTCTCAGCCCCAGCATTTT. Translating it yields CASSPGGSQPQHF. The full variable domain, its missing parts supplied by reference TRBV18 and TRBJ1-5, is NAGVMQNPRHLVRRRGQEARLRCSPMKGHSHVYWYRQLPEEGLKFMVYLQKENIIDESGMPKERFSAEFPKEGPSILRIQQVVRGDSAAYFCASSPGGSQPQHFGDGTRLSIL.

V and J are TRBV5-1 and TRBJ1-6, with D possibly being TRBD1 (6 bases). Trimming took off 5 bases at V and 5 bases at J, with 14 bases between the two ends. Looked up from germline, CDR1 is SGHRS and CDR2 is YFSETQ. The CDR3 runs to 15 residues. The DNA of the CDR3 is TGCGCCAGCAGTCCGACAGGTGTGGATAATTCACCCCTCCACTTT. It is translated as CASSPTGVDNSPLHF. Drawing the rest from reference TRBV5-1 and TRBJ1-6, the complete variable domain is KAGVTQTPRYLIKTRGQQVTLSCSPISGHRSVSWYQQTPGQGLQFLFEYFSETQRNKGNFPGRFSGRQFSNSRSEMNVSTLELGDSALYLCASSPTGVDNSPLHFGNGTRLTVT.

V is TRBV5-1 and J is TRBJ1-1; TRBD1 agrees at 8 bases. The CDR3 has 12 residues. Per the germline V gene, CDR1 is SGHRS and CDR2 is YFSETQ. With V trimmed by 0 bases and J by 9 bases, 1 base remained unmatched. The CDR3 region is CASSLGTGQAFF. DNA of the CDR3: TGCGCCAGCAGCTTGGGGACAGGGCAAGCTTTCTTT.

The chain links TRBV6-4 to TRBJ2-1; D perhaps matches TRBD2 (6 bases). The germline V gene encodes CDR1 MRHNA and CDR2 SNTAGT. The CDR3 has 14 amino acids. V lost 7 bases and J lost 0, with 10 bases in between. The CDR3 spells CASTGESSYNEQFF. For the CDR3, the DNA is TGTGCCAGCACGGGGGAGAGCTCCTACAATGAGCAGTTCTTC.

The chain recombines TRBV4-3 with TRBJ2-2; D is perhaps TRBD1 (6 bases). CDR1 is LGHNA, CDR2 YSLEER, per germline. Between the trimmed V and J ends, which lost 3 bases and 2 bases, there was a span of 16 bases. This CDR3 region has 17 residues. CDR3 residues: CASSHEPPGQNTGELFF. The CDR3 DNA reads TGCGCCAGCAGCCACGAACCACCGGGACAAAACACCGGGGAGCTGTTTTTT.